Sequencing of this T cell receptor (beta chain) was carried out in a study of Ad26.COV2.S vaccination and SARS-CoV-2 variants. Study-level results: Vaccine recipients posted higher spike-specific TCR breadth than their placebo counterparts. Placebo recipients and vaccine recipients were similar in non-spike TCR breadth.

The CDR3 runs to 13 residues. With V trimmed by 5 bases and J by 7 bases, 5 bases remained unmatched. The germline CDR1 and CDR2 sequences are MNHEY and SVGEGT. Measured with immunoSEQ multiplex PCR; TCRdb has only the in-frame clones, and not every one. The profile covers more than 150,000 clones, with around 88% appearing a single time and around 6.3% taken by the ten largest. The table lists this clone with a few counts. Its antigen is still unknown. V usage is TRBV6-2 or TRBV6-3 and J usage is TRBJ1-5; TRBD1 aligns across 7 bases. The source is a human donor who had recovered from COVID-19. The sample was peripheral blood, taken after recovery from COVID-19. CDR3 sequence: CASSMTGTQPQHF. CDR3 DNA: TGTGCCAGCAGTATGACAGGGACCCAGCCCCAGCATTTT.